This is a list of T cell receptor beta chains from one sample in a study of STAT5B mutations in CD4+ large granular lymphocyte leukemia. TCRdb's copy holds only in-frame clones and misses some; the assay was immunoSEQ multiplex PCR. The table shows 31,000 or so clones, with 70% to 90% occurring only once. Sequences were obtained from CD4+ T cells from blood buffy coats. The receptors derive from a human donor in good health. CDR3s include the opening cysteine and the closing phenylalanine or tryptophan.

v_gene | CDR3aa
TRBV5-8 | CASSLAGRGSEKLFF
TRBV5-4 | CASSTDGRTGEQYF
TRBV6-6 | CASTDPPGAGGGKLFF
TRBV14 | CASSQDVLNYGYTF
TRBV7-9 | CASSLAVSYNEQFF
TRBV15 | CATSGTPGQGFPIF
TRBV28 | CASSFVGGAGNTIYF
TRBV2 | CASSPRRVGGTDTQYF
TRBV28 | CASSSPGARLNTGELFF
TRBV7-8 | CASSGGGGYNEQFF
TRBV10-1 | CASSESLAGGYNEQFF
TRBV18 | CASSPSGLNEQFF
TRBV18 | CASSPFKGRGPGNTIYF
TRBV6-5 | CASSSGGGQETQYF
TRBV5-5 | CASRPSGTYEQYF
TRBV5-5 | CASSSRDSSTDTQYF
TRBV12-5 | CASGLGIGGRDEQFF
TRBV5-1 | CASSLGHLQVHEQYF
TRBV5-4 | CASSLSGLALYNEQFF
TRBV5-1 | CASSLPGQTDTQYF
TRBV1 | CTSSQDSGRTYEQYF
TRBV29-1 | CSVDSRDYEQYF
TRBV6-5 | CASSYSGQGWGYEQYF
TRBV7-2 | CASSRQGGTEAFF
TRBV7-9 | CASSRPLLNTEAFF
TRBV7-2 | CASSLAGNGQPQHF
TRBV2 | CASNERENTGELFF
TRBV12-5 | CASGLVLGAFAERYEQYF
TRBV19 | CASQGVTEAFF
TRBV9 | CASSPRGDRVADTQYF
TRBV7-3 | CASSLSRDSYEQYF
TRBV19 | CASSMFASTNYGYTF
TRBV28 | CASSDQGGSYEQYF
TRBV10-3 | CAITTSLDSGNTIYF
TRBV9 | CASSVEGGSVSNEQFF
TRBV6-5 | CASSRDPRHEQYF
TRBV5-1 | CASSPRGTEAFF
TRBV5-5 | CASSLDLGTVSYEQYF